Below, 19 T cell receptor beta chains from the same sample are listed, as sequenced in a study of control samples from healthy donors and cancer patients. Sequenced by immunoSEQ multiplex PCR; TCRdb stores in-frame clones only, minus some. The sample lists 17,000 or so clones; around 90% were seen once. Sequencing used PBMCs. The receptor set was obtained from a man between 60 and 75 years old with head and neck cancer.

The V gene is TRBV2, the J gene TRBJ2-5; maybe TRBD1 (6 bases). The CDR3 consists of 14 residues. Germline assignment: CDR1 SNHLY and CDR2 FYNNEI. V was cut by 0 bases and J by 5 bases, with 10 bases left in between. The CDR3: CASSEAQGMETQYF. The CDR3, as DNA: TGTGCCAGCAGTGAAGCACAGGGCATGGAGACCCAGTACTTC.

This clone was seen a few times. The V and J genes are TRBV3-1 (or the pseudogene TRBV3-2) and TRBJ1-6; D uncertain. The V and J ends lost 0 bases and 7 bases respectively, with 10 bases between them. Germline V CDR1 and CDR2: LGHDT, YNNKEL (reference sequence). The CDR3 totals 15 residues. The CDR3 spells CASSQDVTENSPLHF. CDR3 nucleotide sequence: TGTGCCAGCAGCCAAGATGTAACAGAGAATTCACCCCTCCACTTT.

The gene calls are TRBV14 and TRBJ1-2; D may be TRBD1 (5 bases). This CDR3 has 15 residues. V was clipped by 3 bases and J by 4 bases, with 15 bases between them. Looked up from germline, CDR1 is SGHDN and CDR2 is FVKESK. CDR3 sequence (DNA): TGTGCCAGCAGCCAGGACCCCCGGGGCCCCTATGGCTACACCTTC. Amino acids: CASSQDPRGPYGYTF.

The chain joins TRBV23-1 to TRBJ1-1; D not resolved. TRBV23-1 is marked as an open reading frame, function uncertain. V lost 6 bases to trimming and J lost 7 bases, with 12 bases between them. CDR3 size: 12 residues. The CDR3, as DNA: TGCGCCAGCAGCCGTGGACGGTTTGAAGCTTTCTTT. The encoded protein is CASSRGRFEAFF.

CDR3 sequence: CASGLLVGEAFF. The CDR3 nucleotides read TGTGCTAGTGGTTTGTTAGTTGGGGAAGCTTTCTTT. The chain carries TRBV12-5 and TRBJ1-1; no definite D call. Trimming stripped 2 bases from V and 8 bases from J, with 9 bases between. Germline-derived CDR1 and CDR2 are LGHNT and FRNRAP. The CDR3 runs 12 residues.

V gene TRBV5-1 combines with J gene TRBJ2-1; TRBD2 aligns across 7 bases. The CDR3 sequence is 13 residues long. The V segment lost 3 bases and the J segment 6 bases; nucleotides outside the gene matches: 3. Germline V gene sequence: CDR1 SGHRS, CDR2 YFSETQ. CDR3: CASSSPSGNEQFF. Written as DNA, the CDR3 is TGCGCCAGCAGCTCCCCTAGCGGCAATGAGCAGTTCTTC.

The gene calls are TRBV7-9 and TRBJ2-3; a weak D match, TRBD1 (6 bases). CDR1 and CDR2 (germline): SEHNR, FQNEAQ (reference sequence). This CDR3 contains 15 residues. The V end lost 5 bases, the J end lost 11 bases, and 23 bases lay between the germline ends. The CDR3 sequence is CASSDVAQGSGKQYF. Here the CDR3 DNA reads TGTGCCAGCAGCGACGTCGCCCAGGGGAGCGGTAAGCAGTATTTT.

The chain joins TRBV15 to TRBJ2-7; 8 nucleotides agree with TRBD2. The CDR3 length is 16 residues. The ends lost 5 bases at V and 3 bases at J; junction bases unmatched: 12. Germline V CDR1 and CDR2: LNHNV, YYDKDF (reference sequence). This chain's CDR3 is CATSPLASGGNYEQYF. The CDR3 DNA is TGTGCCACCAGCCCCCTAGCGAGCGGGGGCAACTACGAGCAGTACTTC.

The gene calls are TRBV5-5 and TRBJ1-2, with no clear D. V was pared by 1 base and J by 1 base, with 5 bases between. The V gene's germline CDR1 is SGHKS and CDR2 YYEKEE (reference sequence). CDR3 length: 13 amino acids. This CDR3 reads CASSLTYNYGYTF. The CDR3 DNA follows: TGTGCCAGCAGCTTGACCTATAACTATGGCTACACCTTC.

This clone came up once. V usage is TRBV3-1 (or the pseudogene TRBV3-2) and J usage is TRBJ1-3; the D is unclear. From germline, CDR1 is LGHDT and CDR2 YNNKEL (reference sequence). V lost 4 bases to trimming and J lost 0 bases, with 10 bases between them. The CDR3 is 15 amino acids. CDR3 DNA: TGTGCCAGCAGCCCGCGAGGCGACTCTGGAAACACCATATATTTT. This sequence encodes CASSPRGDSGNTIYF.

V usage is TRBV6-5 and J usage is TRBJ2-7; 7 positions match TRBD2. The germline V gene has CDR1 MNHEY and CDR2 SVGAGI. V trimming: 0 bases; J trimming: 7 bases; junction bases outside the gene matches: 9. This CDR3 is built from 15 residues. The CDR3 DNA follows: TGTGCCAGCAGTTACTCGTGGGGGGGATCGGGGGAGCAGTACTTC. Residues: CASSYSWGGSGEQYF.

J is TRBJ2-7 and V is TRBV6-5; D gene ambiguous. The CDR3 contains 13 residues. V shed 10 bases and J shed 0 bases, with 13 bases lying between them. Germline lookup yields CDR1 MNHEY and CDR2 SVGAGI. CDR3 in DNA: TGTGCCACCCACAGCACTTACTCCTACGAGCAGTACTTC. As protein: CATHSTYSYEQYF.

The chain links TRBV13 to TRBJ2-7, with D perhaps TRBD1 or TRBD2 (6 bases each). The germline V and J ends were trimmed by 0 bases and 4 bases, with 22 bases remaining between them. The CDR3 is made up of 18 amino acids. Per germline, CDR1 PRHDT and CDR2 FYEKMQ (reference sequence). The CDR3 sequence: CASSLGQSGASLPYEQYF. DNA for the CDR3: TGTGCCAGCAGCTTAGGCCAATCGGGGGCGTCCTTACCTTACGAGCAGTACTTC.

The rearrangement uses TRBV11-2 and TRBJ2-7; D gene uncertain. The CDR3 is 12 amino acids. The germline V gene encodes CDR1 SGHAT and CDR2 FQNNGV. V lost 1 base to trimming and J lost 6 bases, with 7 bases between them. The chain's CDR3 is CASSLGQTEQYF. CDR3 nucleotides: TGTGCCAGCAGCTTAGGGCAAACCGAGCAGTACTTC.

This chain links TRBV11-2 with TRBJ1-2, with a tentative D call TRBD1 (5 bases). This CDR3 region has 15 residues. Germline CDR1 and CDR2: SGHAT and FQNNGV. The V and J ends lost 4 bases and 4 bases respectively, with 16 bases between them. The DNA of the CDR3 is TGTGCCAGCAGCTCCGAAACAACAGGTCCCTATGGCTACACCTTC. Its translation is CASSSETTGPYGYTF. The variable domain in full, with the rest retrieved from reference TRBV11-2 and TRBJ1-2, is EAGVAQSPRYKIIEKRQSVAFWCNPISGHATLYWYQQILGQGPKLLIQFQNNGVVDDSQLPKDRFSAERLKGVDSTLKIQPAKLEDSAVYLCASSSETTGPYGYTFGSGTRLTVV.

The chain couples TRBV6-4 to TRBJ2-3, with D maybe TRBD2 (5 bases). The germline V gene has CDR1 MRHNA and CDR2 SNTAGT. The CDR3 has 15 amino acids. V was clipped by 2 bases and J by 0 bases, with 9 bases between them. The CDR3: CASSDEGTSTDTQYF. The CDR3 nucleotides are TGTGCCAGCAGTGACGAGGGAACGAGCACAGATACGCAGTATTTT.

The chain combines TRBV4-1 with TRBJ2-5; D uncertain. The CDR3 runs to 15 residues. Germline CDR1 reads MGHRA; CDR2 reads YSYEKL. V lost 4 bases and J 2 bases, leaving 14 bases between the germline ends. CDR3 nucleotides: TGCGCCAGCAGCCTTACAGAGCGCTCACAAGAGACCCAGTACTTC. Encoded protein: CASSLTERSQETQYF.

This chain links TRBV6-1 with TRBJ1-5, with D maybe TRBD1 (5 bases). Germline lookup yields CDR1 MNHNS and CDR2 SASEGT. This CDR3 is built from 16 residues. V lost 4 bases and J 2 bases, leaving 15 bases between the germline ends. Here the CDR3 DNA reads TGTGCCAGCAGTGGGCAGGGCCTCGCGGGCAATCAGCCCCAGCATTTT. Translation gives CASSGQGLAGNQPQHF.

The chain links TRBV27 to TRBJ2-1; D unresolved. CDR1 is MNHEY and CDR2 is SMNVEV in the germline V gene (reference sequence). This CDR3 spans 15 amino acids. Trimming took 0 bases from V and 4 from J, leaving 10 bases between them. CDR3 coding DNA: TGTGCCAGCAGTTTATCGATCCCACCGTACAATGAGCAGTTCTTC. Its protein is CASSLSIPPYNEQFF.